Listed below are T cell receptor beta chains from one sample, sequenced in a study of blood T cell repertoires in COVID-19. Some clones are missing from TCRdb's copy, which holds only in-frame ones; the method was immunoSEQ multiplex PCR. The sample contains over 85,000 clones, around 80% of which appear only once. Input material: peripheral blood. These TCRs come from a man aged 60-69 years with acute or convalescent COVID-19. Each CDR3 is given with its conserved first and last residue. D genes are given only for firm matches.

d_call j_call v_call cdr3_aa cdr3_nt
- TRBJ2-5 TRBV5-1 CASRNSQETQYF TGCGCCAGCAGGAATAGCCAAGAGACCCAGTACTTC
- TRBJ1-5 TRBV5-1 CASSFFRQPDQPQHF TGCGCCAGCAGCTTTTTCAGACAGCCGGATCAGCCCCAGCATTTT
- TRBJ1-2 TRBV7-2 CASSLGLLSGYTF TGTGCCAGCAGCTTAGGCTTATTGAGTGGCTACACCTTC
TRBD1 TRBJ1-1 TRBV6-1 CASSDWGQMNTEAFF TGTGCCAGCAGTGATTGGGGACAGATGAACACTGAAGCTTTCTTT
- TRBJ1-5 TRBV19 CASSILGQGQGQPQHF TGTGCCAGTAGTATCTTAGGGCAGGGTCAGGGTCAGCCCCAGCATTTT
TRBD1 TRBJ1-5 TRBV28 CASSLTTGGQPQHF TGTGCCAGCAGTTTAACGACAGGGGGTCAGCCCCAGCATTTT
- TRBJ1-6 TRBV15 CATSRDEESPLHF TGTGCCACCAGCAGAGATGAGGAATCACCCCTCCACTTT
TRBD1 TRBJ2-3 TRBV19 CASSNRGQGDTQYF TGTGCCAGTAGTAACAGGGGGCAGGGAGATACGCAGTATTTT
TRBD1 TRBJ1-1 TRBV10-1 CASSESPRDRAYNTEAFF TGCGCCAGCAGTGAGTCACCACGGGACAGGGCCTATAACACTGAAGCTTTCTTT
- TRBJ1-5 TRBV10-3 CAISGDSNQPQHF TGTGCCATCAGTGGAGACAGTAATCAGCCCCAGCATTTT